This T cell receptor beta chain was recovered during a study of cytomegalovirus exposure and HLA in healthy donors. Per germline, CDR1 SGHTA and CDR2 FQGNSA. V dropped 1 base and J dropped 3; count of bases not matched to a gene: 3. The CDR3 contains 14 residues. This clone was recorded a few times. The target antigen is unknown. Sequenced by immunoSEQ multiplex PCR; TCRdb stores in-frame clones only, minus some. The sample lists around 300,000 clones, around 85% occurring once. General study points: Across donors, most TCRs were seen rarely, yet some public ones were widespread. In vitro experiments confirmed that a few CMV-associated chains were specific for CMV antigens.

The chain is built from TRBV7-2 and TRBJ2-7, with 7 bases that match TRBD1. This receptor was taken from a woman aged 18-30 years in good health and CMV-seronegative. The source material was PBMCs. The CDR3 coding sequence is TGTGCCAGCAGCTTAGACAGGGGCGGCTACGAGCAGTACTTC. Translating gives CASSLDRGGYEQYF.